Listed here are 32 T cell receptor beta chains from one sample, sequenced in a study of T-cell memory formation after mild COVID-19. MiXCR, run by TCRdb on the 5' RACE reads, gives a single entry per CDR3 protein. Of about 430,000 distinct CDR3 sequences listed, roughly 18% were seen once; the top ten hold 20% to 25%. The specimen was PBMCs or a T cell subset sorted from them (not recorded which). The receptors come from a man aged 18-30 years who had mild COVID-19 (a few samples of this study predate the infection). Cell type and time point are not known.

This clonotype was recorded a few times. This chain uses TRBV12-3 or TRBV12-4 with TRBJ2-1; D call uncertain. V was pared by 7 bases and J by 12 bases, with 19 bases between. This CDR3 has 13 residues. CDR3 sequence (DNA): TGTGCCAGCACCCCAGTTGGCGGTCCTAGGCAGTTCTTC. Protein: CASTPVGGPRQFF.

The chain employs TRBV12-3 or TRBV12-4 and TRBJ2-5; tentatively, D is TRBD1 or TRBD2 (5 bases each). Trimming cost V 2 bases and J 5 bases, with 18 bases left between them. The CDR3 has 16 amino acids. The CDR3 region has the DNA TGTGCCAGCAGTTTATTATCGGGACCTAACCGGGAGACCCAGTACTTC. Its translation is CASSLLSGPNRETQYF.

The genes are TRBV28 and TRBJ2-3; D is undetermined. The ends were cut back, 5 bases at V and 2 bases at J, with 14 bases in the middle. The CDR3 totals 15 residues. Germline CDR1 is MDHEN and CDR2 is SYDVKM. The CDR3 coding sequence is TGTGCCAGCAGTCCGCCGGCCAAACACACAGATACGCAGTATTTT. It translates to CASSPPAKHTDTQYF.

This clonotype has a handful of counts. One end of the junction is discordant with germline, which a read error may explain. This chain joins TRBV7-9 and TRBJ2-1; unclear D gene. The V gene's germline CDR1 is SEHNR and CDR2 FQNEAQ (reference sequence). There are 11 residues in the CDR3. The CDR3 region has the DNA TGTGCCAGCAGCTTAGAATCCAGAAGGGTCTTC. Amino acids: CASSLESRRVF.

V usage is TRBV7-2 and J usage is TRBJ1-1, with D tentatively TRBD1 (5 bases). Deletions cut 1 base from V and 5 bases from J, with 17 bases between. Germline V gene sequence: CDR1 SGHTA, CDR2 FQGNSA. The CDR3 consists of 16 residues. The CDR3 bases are TGTGCCAGCAGCTTAGGCCCGAGGGCGGGGGAGACTGAAGCTTTCTTT. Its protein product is CASSLGPRAGETEAFF.

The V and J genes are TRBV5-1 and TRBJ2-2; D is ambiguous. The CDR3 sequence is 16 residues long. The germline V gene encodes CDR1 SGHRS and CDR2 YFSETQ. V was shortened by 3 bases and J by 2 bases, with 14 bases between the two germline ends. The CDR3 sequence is CASSWASPRNTGELFF. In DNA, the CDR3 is TGCGCCAGCAGCTGGGCCAGCCCGCGCAACACCGGGGAGCTGTTTTTT.

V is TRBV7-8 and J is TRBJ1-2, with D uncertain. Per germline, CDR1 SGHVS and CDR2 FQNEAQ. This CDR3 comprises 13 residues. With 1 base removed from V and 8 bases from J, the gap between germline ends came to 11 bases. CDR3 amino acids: CASSLDTVYGYTF. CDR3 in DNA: TGTGCCAGCAGCTTAGACACGGTCTACGGCTACACCTTC.

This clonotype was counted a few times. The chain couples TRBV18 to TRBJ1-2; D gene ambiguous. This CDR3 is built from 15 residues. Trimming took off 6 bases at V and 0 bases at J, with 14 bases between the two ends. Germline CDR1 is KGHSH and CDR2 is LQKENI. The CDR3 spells CASSPRLGTNYGYTF. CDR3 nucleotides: TGTGCCAGCTCCCCGAGGCTGGGGACTAACTATGGCTACACCTTC. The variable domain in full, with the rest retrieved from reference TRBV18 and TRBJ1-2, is NAGVMQNPRHLVRRRGQEARLRCSPMKGHSHVYWYRQLPEEGLKFMVYLQKENIIDESGMPKERFSAEFPKEGPSILRIQQVVRGDSAAYFCASSPRLGTNYGYTFGSGTRLTVV.

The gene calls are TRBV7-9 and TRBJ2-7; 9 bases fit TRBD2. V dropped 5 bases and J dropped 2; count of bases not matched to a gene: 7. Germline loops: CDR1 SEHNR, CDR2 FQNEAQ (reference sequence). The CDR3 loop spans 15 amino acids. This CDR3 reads CASSLRSSGTYEQYF. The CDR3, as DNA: TGTGCCAGCAGCCTAAGGTCTAGCGGGACCTACGAGCAGTACTTC.

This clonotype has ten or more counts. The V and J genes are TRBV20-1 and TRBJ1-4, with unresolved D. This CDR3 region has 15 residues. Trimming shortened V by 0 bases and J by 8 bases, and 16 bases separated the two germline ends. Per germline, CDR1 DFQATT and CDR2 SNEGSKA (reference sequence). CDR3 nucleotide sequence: TGCAGTGCTAGAGATTGGCAGGACCTTGCAGAAAAACTGTTTTTT. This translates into CSARDWQDLAEKLFF.

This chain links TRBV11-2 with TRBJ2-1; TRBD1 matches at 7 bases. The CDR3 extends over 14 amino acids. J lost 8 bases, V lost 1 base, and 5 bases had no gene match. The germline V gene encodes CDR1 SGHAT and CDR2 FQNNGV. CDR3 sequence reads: CASSLGGGKYEQFF. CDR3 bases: TGTGCCAGCAGCTTAGGAGGGGGCAAGTATGAGCAGTTCTTC. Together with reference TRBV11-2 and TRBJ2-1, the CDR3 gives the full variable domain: EAGVAQSPRYKIIEKRQSVAFWCNPISGHATLYWYQQILGQGPKLLIQFQNNGVVDDSQLPKDRFSAERLKGVDSTLKIQPAKLEDSAVYLCASSLGGGKYEQFFGPGTRLTVL.

CDR3 loop: CASSQGARGAYGYTF. In DNA form, the CDR3 reads TGCGCCAGCAGCCAAGGGGCCAGGGGCGCTTATGGCTACACCTTC. The J gene is TRBJ1-2, the V gene TRBV4-3; D is perhaps TRBD1 (6 bases). CDR3 size: 15 residues. V lost 1 base and J 5 bases, leaving 14 bases between the germline ends. Germline V lookup: CDR1 LGHNA, CDR2 YSLEER.

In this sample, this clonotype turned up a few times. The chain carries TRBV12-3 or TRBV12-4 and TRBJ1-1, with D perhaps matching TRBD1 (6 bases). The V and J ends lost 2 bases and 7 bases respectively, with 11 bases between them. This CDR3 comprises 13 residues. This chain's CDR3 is CASSLQGLGEAFF. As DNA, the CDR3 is TGTGCCAGCAGTTTACAGGGGTTAGGTGAAGCTTTCTTT.

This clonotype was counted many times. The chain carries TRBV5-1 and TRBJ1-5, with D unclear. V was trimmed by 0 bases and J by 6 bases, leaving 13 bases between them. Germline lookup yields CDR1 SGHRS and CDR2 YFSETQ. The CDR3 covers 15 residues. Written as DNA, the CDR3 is TGCGCCAGCAGCTTGGTGCCTGGGAGTGGTCAGCCCCAGCATTTT. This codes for CASSLVPGSGQPQHF. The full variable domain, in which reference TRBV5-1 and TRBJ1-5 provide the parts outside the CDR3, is KAGVTQTPRYLIKTRGQQVTLSCSPISGHRSVSWYQQTPGQGLQFLFEYFSETQRNKGNFPGRFSGRQFSNSRSEMNVSTLELGDSALYLCASSLVPGSGQPQHFGDGTRLSIL.

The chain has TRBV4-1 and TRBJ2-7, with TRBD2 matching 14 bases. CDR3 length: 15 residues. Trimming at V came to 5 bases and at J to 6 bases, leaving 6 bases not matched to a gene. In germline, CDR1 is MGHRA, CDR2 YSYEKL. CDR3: CASSVGLAGALEQYF. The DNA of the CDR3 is TGCGCCAGCAGCGTGGGACTAGCGGGGGCCCTCGAGCAGTACTTC.

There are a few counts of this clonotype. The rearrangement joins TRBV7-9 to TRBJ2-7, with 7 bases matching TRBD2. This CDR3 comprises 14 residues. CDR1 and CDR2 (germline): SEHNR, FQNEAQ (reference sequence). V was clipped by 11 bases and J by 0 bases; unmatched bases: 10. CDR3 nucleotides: TGTGCCCTACACCCCAGCGGGGACTCCTACGAGCAGTACTTC. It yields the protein CALHPSGDSYEQYF.

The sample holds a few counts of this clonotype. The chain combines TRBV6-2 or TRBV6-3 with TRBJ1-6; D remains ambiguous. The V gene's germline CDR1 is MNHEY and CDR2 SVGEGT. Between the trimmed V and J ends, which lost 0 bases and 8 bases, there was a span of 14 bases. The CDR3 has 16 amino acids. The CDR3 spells CASSYSRPRDHSPLHF. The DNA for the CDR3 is TGTGCCAGCAGTTACTCGAGGCCCCGAGACCATTCACCCCTCCACTTT.

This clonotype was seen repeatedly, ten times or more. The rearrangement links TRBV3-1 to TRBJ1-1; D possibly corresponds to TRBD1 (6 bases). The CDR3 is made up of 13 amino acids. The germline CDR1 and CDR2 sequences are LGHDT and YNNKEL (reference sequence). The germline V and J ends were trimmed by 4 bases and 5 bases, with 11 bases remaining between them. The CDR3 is CASSRGGGTEAFF. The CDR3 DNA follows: TGTGCCAGCAGCCGAGGGGGGGGAACTGAAGCTTTCTTT.

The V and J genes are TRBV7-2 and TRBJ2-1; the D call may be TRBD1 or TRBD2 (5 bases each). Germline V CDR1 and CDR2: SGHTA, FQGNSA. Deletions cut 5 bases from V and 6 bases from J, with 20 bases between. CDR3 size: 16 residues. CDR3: CASSPGWGYPSNEQFF. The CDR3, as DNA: TGTGCCAGCAGCCCCGGCTGGGGGTATCCCTCCAATGAGCAGTTCTTC.

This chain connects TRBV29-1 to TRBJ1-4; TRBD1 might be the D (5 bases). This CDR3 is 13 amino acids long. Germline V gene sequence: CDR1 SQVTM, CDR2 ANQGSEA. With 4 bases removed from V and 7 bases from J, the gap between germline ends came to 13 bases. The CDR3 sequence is CSVVRGLGEKLFF. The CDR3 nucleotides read TGCAGCGTTGTAAGGGGACTTGGTGAAAAACTGTTTTTT. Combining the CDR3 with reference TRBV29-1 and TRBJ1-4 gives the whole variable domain SAVISQKPSRDICQRGTSLTIQCQVDSQVTMMFWYRQQPGQSLTLIATANQGSEATYESGFVIDKFPISRPNLTFSTLTVSNMSPEDSSIYLCSVVRGLGEKLFFGSGTQLSVL.

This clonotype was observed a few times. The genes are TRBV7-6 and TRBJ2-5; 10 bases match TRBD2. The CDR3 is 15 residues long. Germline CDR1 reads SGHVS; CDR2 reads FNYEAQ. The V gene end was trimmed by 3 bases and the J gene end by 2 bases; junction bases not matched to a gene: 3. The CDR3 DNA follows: TGTGCCAGCAGCTTGCTAGCGGGGGAACAAGAGACCCAGTACTTC. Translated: CASSLLAGEQETQYF.

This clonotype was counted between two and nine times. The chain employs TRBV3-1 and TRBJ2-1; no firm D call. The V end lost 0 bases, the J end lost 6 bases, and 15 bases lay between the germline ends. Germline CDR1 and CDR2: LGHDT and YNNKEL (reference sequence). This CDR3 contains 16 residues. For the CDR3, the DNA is TGTGCCAGCAGCCAAGAATGGGGTACTCCTCTCAATGAGCAGTTCTTC. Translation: CASSQEWGTPLNEQFF.

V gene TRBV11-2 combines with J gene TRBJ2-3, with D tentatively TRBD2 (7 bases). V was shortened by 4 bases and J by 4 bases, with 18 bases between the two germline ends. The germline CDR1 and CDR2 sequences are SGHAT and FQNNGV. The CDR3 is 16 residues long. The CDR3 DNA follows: TGTGCCAGCAGCTCCCTCGGGGGGCGAGGGTCAGATACGCAGTATTTT. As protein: CASSSLGGRGSDTQYF.

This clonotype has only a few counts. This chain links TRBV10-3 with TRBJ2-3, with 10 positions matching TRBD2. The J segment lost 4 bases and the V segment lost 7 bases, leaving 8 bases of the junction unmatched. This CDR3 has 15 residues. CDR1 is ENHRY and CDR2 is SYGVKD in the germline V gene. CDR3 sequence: CAITGSGGASDTQYF. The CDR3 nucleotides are TGTGCCATCACGGGGAGCGGGGGGGCTTCAGATACGCAGTATTTT.

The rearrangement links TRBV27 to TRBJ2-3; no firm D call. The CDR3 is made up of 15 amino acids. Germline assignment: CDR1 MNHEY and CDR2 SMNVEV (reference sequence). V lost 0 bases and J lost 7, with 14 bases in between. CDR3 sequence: CASSLSLGIFNTQYF. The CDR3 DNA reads TGTGCCAGCAGTTTATCGCTGGGGATCTTTAATACGCAGTATTTT.

The CDR3 reads CASSLFGVELQYF. DNA for the CDR3: TGTGCCAGCAGTTTATTCGGCGTGGAGCTGCAGTATTTT. The chain uses TRBV12-3 or TRBV12-4 and TRBJ2-3; no firm D call. The CDR3 is 13 residues long. V gave up 2 bases and J gave up 11 bases, with 14 bases separating them.

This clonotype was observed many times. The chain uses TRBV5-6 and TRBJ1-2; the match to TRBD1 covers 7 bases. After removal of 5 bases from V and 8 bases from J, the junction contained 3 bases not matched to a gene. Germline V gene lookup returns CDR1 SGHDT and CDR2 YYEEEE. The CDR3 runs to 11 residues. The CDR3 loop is CASREGAGYTF. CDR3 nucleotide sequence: TGTGCCAGCAGAGAGGGGGCAGGCTACACCTTC.

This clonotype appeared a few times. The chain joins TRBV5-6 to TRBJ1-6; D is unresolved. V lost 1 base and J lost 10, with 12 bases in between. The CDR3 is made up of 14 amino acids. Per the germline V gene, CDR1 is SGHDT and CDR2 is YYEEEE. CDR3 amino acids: CASSLRQPGSPLHF. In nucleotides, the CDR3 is TGTGCCAGCAGCTTGCGTCAGCCCGGCTCACCCCTCCACTTT.

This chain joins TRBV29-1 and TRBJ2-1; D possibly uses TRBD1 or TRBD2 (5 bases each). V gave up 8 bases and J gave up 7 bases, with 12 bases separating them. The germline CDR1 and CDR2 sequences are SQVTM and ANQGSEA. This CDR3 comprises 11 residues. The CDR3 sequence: CSSGRGNEQFF. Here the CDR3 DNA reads TGCAGCTCAGGGAGAGGGAATGAGCAGTTCTTC.

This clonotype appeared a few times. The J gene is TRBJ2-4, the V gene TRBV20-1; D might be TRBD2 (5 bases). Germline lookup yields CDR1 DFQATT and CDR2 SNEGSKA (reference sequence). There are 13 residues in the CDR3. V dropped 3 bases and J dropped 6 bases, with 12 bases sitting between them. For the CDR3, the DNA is TGCAGTGCTAGTTTCACAAGCGGAAACATTCAGTACTTC. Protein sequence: CSASFTSGNIQYF.

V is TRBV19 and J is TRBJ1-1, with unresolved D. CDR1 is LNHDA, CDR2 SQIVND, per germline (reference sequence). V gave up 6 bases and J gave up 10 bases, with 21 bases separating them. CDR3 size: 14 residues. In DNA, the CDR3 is TGTGCCAGTAGACTCGGACGGGTGGTAGTTGGAGCTTTCTTT. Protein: CASRLGRVVVGAFF.

The CDR3 region is CASSVASQADTQYF. The CDR3 DNA reads as TGTGCCAGCAGCGTAGCTAGCCAGGCAGATACGCAGTATTTT. The chain uses TRBV9 and TRBJ2-3, with TRBD2 as a possible D gene (5 bases). Deletions cut 0 bases from V and 4 bases from J, with 9 bases between. The CDR3 extends over 14 amino acids. The germline CDR1 and CDR2 sequences are SGDLS and YYNGEE.